The T cell receptor (beta chain) under discussion was sequenced for a study of T cells in Graves' hyperthyroidism and ophthalmopathy. About the study: Peripheral blood was collected at initial diagnosis, before any treatment.

V was trimmed by 4 bases and J by 10 bases, leaving 21 bases between them. The CDR3 contains 15 residues. Germline V lookup: CDR1 SGHRS, CDR2 YFSETQ. This clonotype was found many times. Its antigen is undetermined. Patients counted as stable if ophthalmopathy did not develop within 18 months. The study, taken as a whole, reports: The blood repertoire included most of the expanded thyroid clonotypes above 0.001.

The investigators amplified TCR beta CDR3 regions from RNA transcripts. First-round RT-PCR of the TCR CDR3 relied on the HTBI primer set. Using its own MiXCR run on the multiplex PCR reads, TCRdb lists one record per CDR3 protein. This repertoire shows a few hundred thousand distinct CDR3 sequences, under 15% found once; its top ten account for 30% to 35%. The chain combines TRBV5-1 with TRBJ2-1, with D possibly TRBD2 on 6 matching bases. The sequencing sample was made of blood. The clonotype originates from a woman between 25 and 40 years old with Graves' hyperthyroidism. The CDR3 bases are TGCGCCAGCAGCGGCCAGGGACTTGGCGGTGGGGAGCAGTTCTTC. Encoded protein: CASSGQGLGGGEQFF.